This entry concerns a single T cell receptor (beta chain). As a fraction of the sample, this clone is large (0.1 to 1%). This receptor's antigen is unknown. No per-base quality is available; no much larger clone lies one base away. The same CDR3 is also encoded by other DNA sequences in this sample. The receptor library was made with the immunoSEQ multiplex PCR assay. The multiplex PCR relied on a mix of 60 forward primers for TCR Vbeta segments and 13 reverse primers for TCR Jbeta segments. A multiplex PCR assay on genomic DNA amplified the CDR3 region of rearranged TCR beta genes. On the Illumina HiSeq System, the amplified TCR beta libraries were sequenced as 87-base-pair reads. Turning to the authors' computational methods: Across the 500 to 700 repertoires, a later analysis counted approximately 83 million unique TCR beta chains, about 10 million of which were shared by at least two donors. A nearest-neighbor algorithm error-corrected the raw reads and collapsed the reads into unique sequences, merging closely related sequences to remove PCR and sequencing errors. CDR3 sequences were aligned to IMGT reference sequences to assign V, D and J gene segments. For a sequence to be retained, at least a six-nucleotide match to both a V gene segment and a J gene segment was required. Rearrangements were classified as productive when the CDR3 lacked stop codons and remained in frame with V and J, and all other rearrangements were classified as non-productive. Following IMGT convention, CDR3 was defined as the stretch from the second conserved V-encoded cysteine to the conserved J-encoded phenylalanine. The earlier analysis of a few hundred of the donors excluded sequences that lacked an unambiguous match to a single V gene segment. An earlier analysis of almost 600 of the donors classified V segments as functional when productive rearrangements were above 56.7% and as segregating when the standard deviation between donors was above 5%. A statistical classification framework was built to diagnose cytomegalovirus status from the catalog of TCR beta chain sequences. A later analysis assigned V and J genes by comparing TCR nucleotide sequences with IMGT/GENE-DB human TR gene sequences. The TCRdist pipeline was used in a later analysis to assign CDR3 sequences and most-parsimonious VDJ recombination scenarios. A later analysis defined each TCR beta chain by its CDR3 amino acid sequence plus V-gene family, and excluded reads lacking a unique V-gene family. In a later analysis, 450 to 600 highly shared, low-generation-probability nucleotide sequences were removed to address suspected cross-contamination and a sequencing artifact. For each public chain, a later analysis derived a clonal expansion index from normalized ranks of inferred template counts within each repertoire. Generation probabilities in a later analysis came from a VDJ recombination model fitted to out-of-frame rearrangements, and those results were checked against IGoR. In a later analysis, TCR-TCR, TCR-HLA and TCR-CMV co-occurrence was scored with hypergeometric tests, and a repertoire-size bias correction was applied to TCR pairs. False discovery rates were estimated in a later analysis by permuting HLA or CMV assignments 20 times. In a later analysis, co-occurring TCRs were grouped using DBSCAN, with TCRdist sequence similarity added in when clustering inside HLA-allele-positive subsets. Co-occurrence clustering excluded repertoires with fewer than 30,000 or more than 120,000 public chains, plus five with anomalous nucleotide sharing. TCRdb provides this immuneACCESS table in a form limited to in-frame rearrangements. Some clones are lacking; in checked studies, under half of them reflect an unresolved V gene, and why the rest are absent is not known. D and trimming come from the DNA, and the V and J calls and clone size come from that table. The sample yields approximately 120,000 clones; 77% were counted once. Approximately 11% of the sample is in the top ten clones.

These data come from a study of cytomegalovirus exposure and HLA in healthy donors (dated by TCRdb to the late 2010s). In the study overall: In an earlier analysis of several hundred of the donors, 276 Gb of sequence data and some 100 million unique TCR beta sequences from roughly 190 million T cells were reported. A handful of DR-DQ haplotypes were handled as single units for association and clustering because linkage in the cohort was strong. The number of typed donors differed by locus: about 620-630 for A, B, C, DRB1 and DQB1; approximately 530 for DQA1; roughly 600 for DPA1; and around 450 for DPB1. Approximately 310 gigabases of sequencing data and 70 million to 100 million unique TCR sequences were included in an early release covering about 620 HLA-typed donors. HLA typing covered class I and class II loci at four-digit resolution. Alongside the repertoire data, information on donor age, sex, ethnicity and CMV serostatus was compiled. A separate validation cohort of 100 to 150 different subjects was used in addition to the roughly 670-subject first cohort. Among 300 to 450 genotyped donors of the cohort, an average of about 240,000 unique TCR beta nucleotide sequences were sequenced per donor, roughly 18% of them non-productive. Using immunosequencing, the study profiled T cell repertoires from 550 to 750 subjects and related those repertoires to cytomegalovirus serostatus. In a later genetic analysis, genome-wide SNP genotypes for about three fifths of the 666 donors were used, and that subset was treated as a discovery cohort. To predict cytomegalovirus infection status, the study combined high-throughput TCR immunosequencing, statistical association of individual TCRs with disease status, and machine learning. All discovery cohort repertoires had been generated on a single sequencing platform. A later analysis re-examined previously published TCR beta repertoires from about 700 donors and added high-resolution HLA genotyping to investigate patterns of TCR occurrence. The study aimed to test whether cataloging public T cell receptors could reveal signatures of past pathogen exposure. Rather than drawing on any new phenotypic data, the later analysis identified candidate immune exposures from TCR beta sequences and the way those sequences occurred across donors. An earlier analysis of approximately 580 of the donors used high-throughput TCR beta sequencing to judge whether each TCR beta V gene segment behaved as functional or pseudogenic. The genetic ancestry cluster associated with self-reported Caucasian donors included 81% of the 300 to 400 genotyped donors. Overall study outcomes, separate from this receptor: According to the authors, the approach could potentially be generalized to other disease states and immunological phenotypes. Most CMV-associated TCR beta chains appeared to be HLA-restricted in a later analysis, and the HLA associations seemed to be driven largely by CMV exposure. A group of highly shared sequence variants was considered likely to be a technical artifact of the sequencing pipeline. In both the original and validation cohorts, the classifier was reported to diagnose cytomegalovirus status with high specificity and sensitivity. In an earlier analysis of about 600 of the donors, most TCR beta V segments appeared in productive rearrangements about 87% or about 30% of the time, broadly matching IMGT annotations. A later analysis associated around 16,000 TCR beta sequences with specific HLA alleles at a false discovery rate of 0.05. Presence/absence analyses assumed roughly uniform sequencing depth across donors, an assumption that may not hold. A later analysis found that HLA-associated TCR beta chains were more clonally expanded and had lower generation probabilities than equally common non-associated chains. Several of the top co-occurrence clusters appeared to be linked to parvovirus B19, influenza, CMV and Epstein-Barr virus, according to a later analysis. A further reported finding was that TCR beta sequences accurately predicted the HLA-A and HLA-B alleles for most subjects in the first cohort. For the cohort, immune exposure information was limited to CMV serostatus. Only TCR beta chains were sequenced in this cohort, and the absence of alpha or paired-chain data limited detectable features. Because counts were too low, roughly 16 rarely observed V segments, including chromosome 9 orphons, were excluded from the earlier analysis of 587 of the donors. HLA typing was unavailable for some donors at each locus, so association tests used only the typed subset. The 87-base-pair reads could not distinguish some IMGT-functional V segments, including TRBV6-2 and TRBV6-3, so those segments were excluded. The study listed approximately 150 TCR beta chains as associated with cytomegalovirus. According to a later genetic analysis, donors in an Asian-associated ancestry cluster had fewer N-insertions in productive TCRs than the approximately 610-donor mean. When HLA alleles, especially DR and DQ, strongly co-occurred, TCR associations were difficult to assign to individual alleles. Correlated functional status among segregating V segments might reflect linkage disequilibrium, but an unknown experimental factor could not be ruled out. In a later genetic analysis, a missense DCLRE1C variant was associated with V-gene and J-gene trimming of TCR beta chains, and the association was replicated in an independent cohort. In vitro tests confirmed that a few of the cytomegalovirus-associated TCR beta chains recognize cytomegalovirus antigens. According to a later analysis, TCR association rates differed among HLA loci, with DRB1 alleles showing the most associated TCRs and HLA-C alleles showing the fewest. Across donors, most TCR sequences were observed very rarely, whereas some public TCRs were present in many individuals.

The cohort comprised fewer than 700 healthy bone marrow donors. Cohort members were all nominally healthy when sampled, although unrecorded immune exposures were likely present. The donor was CMV seropositive and was included in the group of 289 seropositive cohort members. A peripheral blood sample was provided by each donor, and peripheral blood mononuclear cells were used for TCR beta sequencing. The Qiagen DNeasy Blood Extraction Kit was used to extract genomic DNA from the blood cell samples. V lost 2 bases and J lost 4 bases; the stretch between them is 19 bases long. The CDR3 holds 17 amino acids from the cysteine to the phenylalanine. Only CDR3 DNA is held: 51 bases, read in frame from base 1. In the germline V gene (reference sequence), CDR1 corresponds to SGHAT and CDR2 to FQDESV.

The rearrangement joined TRBV11-1 to TRBJ2-3; the D segment could be TRBD1, given 5 matching bases. Sample: PBMCs. The sequence was obtained from a man aged 35 to 55 in good health and CMV-seropositive. This receptor has the CDR3 CASSLYGIGRRADTQYF. The nucleotides read TGTGCCAGCAGCTTATATGGAATCGGACGCAGGGCAGATACGCAGTATTTT.